One sample yielded the 21 T cell receptor beta chains listed below, sequenced in a study of cytomegalovirus exposure and HLA in healthy donors. Amplification used 60 Vbeta primers and 13 Jbeta primers. Only in-frame clones appear in the TCRdb table, and some are missing; sequencing was by immunoSEQ multiplex PCR. Here the sample spans 170,000 or so clones, 78% being singletons. Sequencing was done on a sample of PBMCs. These receptors originate from a woman in her fifties or sixties in good health and CMV-seropositive.

This chain joins TRBV2 and TRBJ1-1; tentatively, D is TRBD1 (6 bases). Per germline, CDR1 SNHLY and CDR2 FYNNEI. This CDR3 region has 14 residues. Trimming stripped 4 bases from V and 0 bases from J, with 9 bases between. CDR3 bases: TGTGCCAGCAGTGCGGACAGATTGAACACTGAAGCTTTCTTT. This gives the protein CASSADRLNTEAFF. The whole variable domain, filled in from reference TRBV2 and TRBJ1-1, reads EPEVTQTPSHQVTQMGQEVILRCVPISNHLYFYWYRQILGQKVEFLVSFYNNEISEKSEIFDDQFSVERPDGSNFTLKIRSTKLEDSAMYFCASSADRLNTEAFFGQGTRLTVV.

The gene calls are TRBV2 and TRBJ1-5; D gene ambiguous. The germline V and J ends were trimmed by 6 bases and 3 bases, with 15 bases remaining between them. This CDR3 has 15 amino acids. The germline V gene encodes CDR1 SNHLY and CDR2 FYNNEI. The CDR3 spells CASSPRRIDNQPQHF. CDR3 in DNA: TGTGCCAGCAGCCCCCGGCGGATTGACAATCAGCCCCAGCATTTT.

The genes are TRBV4-1 and TRBJ1-1; D may be TRBD1 (5 bases). CDR1 is MGHRA and CDR2 is YSYEKL in the germline V gene. CDR3 length: 15 residues. The V gene lost 4 bases and the J gene lost 4 bases, with 16 bases spanning the gap. CDR3 nucleotides: TGCGCCAGCAGCCCCCAGGGAGGTTGGGGCACTGAAGCTTTCTTT. Translated: CASSPQGGWGTEAFF.

The chain uses TRBV2 and TRBJ1-2; 8 bases align to TRBD1. The V and J ends lost 6 bases and 7 bases, in that order; junction bases with no gene match: 10. This CDR3 contains 14 residues. Germline V CDR1 and CDR2: SNHLY, FYNNEI. The CDR3 region has the DNA TGTGCCAGCAGCATATTTACAGGGGGAACTGGCTACACCTTC. Its translation is CASSIFTGGTGYTF.

With regard to this clone: The junction does not match germline at one end; this may be a read error. The chain couples TRBV7-9 to TRBJ2-7; D is possibly TRBD1 (5 bases). This CDR3 comprises 12 residues. CDR1 is SEHNR and CDR2 is FQNEAQ in the germline V gene (reference sequence). CDR3 amino acids: CSSSSRQPEQYF. CDR3 nucleotide sequence: TGTTCCAGCAGCTCTCGACAGCCCGAGCAGTACTTC. The entire variable domain, with the rest obtained from reference TRBV7-9 and TRBJ2-7, is as follows: DTGVSQNPRHKITKRGQNVTFRCDPISEHNRLYWYRQTLGQGPEFLTYFQNEAQLEKSRLLSDRFSAERPKGSFSTLEIQRTEQGDSAMYLCSSSSRQPEQYFGPGTRLTVT.

This clone was counted only a few times. The chain carries TRBV5-4 and TRBJ2-3; tentatively, D is TRBD2 (6 bases). The CDR3 is made up of 15 amino acids. Germline CDR1 SGHNT, CDR2 YYREEE (reference sequence). V lost 4 bases and J lost 3, with 15 bases in between. The CDR3 is CASSPKGLSTDTQYF. The CDR3 region has the DNA TGTGCCAGCAGCCCTAAGGGACTGTCTACAGATACGCAGTATTTT.

The V gene is TRBV30, the J gene TRBJ1-3, with D perhaps TRBD1 (6 bases). The germline gives CDR1 GTSNPN, CDR2 SVGIG (reference sequence). This CDR3 comprises 15 residues. Deletions cut 1 base from V and 4 bases from J, with 14 bases between. The CDR3 protein is CAWSATGYAGNTIYF. CDR3 DNA sequence: TGTGCCTGGAGTGCTACAGGGTACGCCGGAAACACCATATATTTT.

The chain uses TRBV7-9 and TRBJ1-2; a possible D gene is TRBD1 (6 bases). The CDR3 totals 14 residues. Trimming took 5 bases from V and 1 from J, leaving 11 bases between them. CDR1 is SEHNR, CDR2 FQNEAQ, per germline (reference sequence). CDR3 sequence: CASSRGARNYGYTF. The DNA for the CDR3 is TGTGCCAGCAGCCGGGGGGCACGTAACTATGGCTACACCTTC.

The chain combines TRBV4-2 with TRBJ2-6; 8 bases agree with TRBD2. Trimming removed 3 bases from V and 4 bases from J; junction bases left unmatched: 5. Germline V CDR1 and CDR2: LGHNA, YNFKEQ. The CDR3 consists of 16 residues. The CDR3: CASSHGAGAGANVLTF. DNA for the CDR3: TGTGCCAGCAGCCACGGAGCGGGGGCCGGGGCCAACGTCCTGACTTTC.

This chain connects TRBV6-5 to TRBJ1-2; TRBD1 is a possible D gene (6 bases). The V end was cut by 7 bases, the J end by 6 bases, with 15 bases between. CDR1 MNHEY and CDR2 SVGAGI come from the germline V gene. The CDR3 extends over 13 amino acids. CDR3 residues: CASNGGGEDGYTF. The CDR3 DNA reads as TGTGCCAGCAATGGGGGGGGCGAGGATGGCTACACCTTC.

This rearrangement joins TRBV5-6 to TRBJ1-1; 8 bases are shared with TRBD1. This CDR3 is 15 amino acids long. CDR1 and CDR2 from the germline V gene are SGHDT and YYEEEE. With 4 bases clipped from V and 4 bases from J, the junction kept 9 bases outside the gene matches. The CDR3 protein is CASSPRTGPGTEAFF. CDR3 nucleotides: TGTGCCAGCAGCCCTCGGACAGGGCCAGGCACTGAAGCTTTCTTT.

The CDR3 spells CASSDRDSNNEQFF. Written as DNA, the CDR3 is TGTGCCAGCAGCGACCGGGACAGCAACAATGAGCAGTTCTTC. The chain links TRBV13 to TRBJ2-1, with 7 bases identical to TRBD1. Trimming cost V 5 bases and J 5 bases; bases outside gene matches: 6. The CDR3 covers 14 residues. The germline V gene has CDR1 PRHDT and CDR2 FYEKMQ (reference sequence).

This clone was detected only once. The chain combines TRBV11-2 with TRBJ2-5, with TRBD2 matching over 15 bases. In germline, CDR1 is SGHAT, CDR2 FQNNGV. This CDR3 spans 17 amino acids. Trimming took 3 bases from V and 5 from J; bases not matched to a gene: 7. CDR3 DNA: TGTGCCAGCAGCTTCGGACTAGCGGGGGGGCGGGGGGAGACCCAGTACTTC. Its protein is CASSFGLAGGRGETQYF.

This clone was detected only once. V is TRBV2 and J is TRBJ1-1; D unresolved. This CDR3 has 13 amino acids. The ends were cut back, 1 base at V and 7 bases at J, with 10 bases in the middle. The V gene's germline CDR1 is SNHLY and CDR2 FYNNEI. CDR3 residues: CASSEGRAFEAFF. CDR3 nucleotide sequence: TGTGCCAGCAGTGAAGGGAGGGCTTTTGAAGCTTTCTTT.

CDR3 in DNA: TGTGCCAGCAGTGCCCCAGTGAACACTGAAGCTTTCTTT. Translation gives CASSAPVNTEAFF. The V gene is TRBV6-1, the J gene TRBJ1-1; no clear D. This CDR3 comprises 13 residues. The V and J ends lost 4 bases and 0 bases respectively, with 6 bases between them. CDR1 and CDR2 from the germline V gene are MNHNS and SASEGT.

The V call is TRBV7-9, the J call TRBJ2-2; TRBD2 agrees at 7 bases. This CDR3 is built from 15 residues. V was clipped by 10 bases and J by 0 bases; unmatched bases: 8. CDR1 is SEHNR and CDR2 is FQNEAQ in the germline V gene (reference sequence). CDR3 sequence reads: CANQLGGTNTGELFF. For the CDR3, the DNA is TGTGCCAACCAGTTGGGGGGGACGAACACCGGGGAGCTGTTTTTT.

This clone was seen more than once but under ten times. The J gene is TRBJ2-2, the V gene TRBV6-6; D gene ambiguous. V was pared by 6 bases and J by 3 bases, with 8 bases between. The germline V gene encodes CDR1 MNHNY and CDR2 SVGAGI (reference sequence). There are 13 residues in the CDR3. CDR3 region: CASSSEDTGELFF. The CDR3 nucleotides read TGTGCCAGCAGCTCCGAGGACACCGGGGAGCTGTTTTTT.

V is TRBV7-3 and J is TRBJ2-2; the D gene is possibly TRBD2 (5 bases). Germline CDR1 is SGHTA and CDR2 is FQGTGA. The length of the CDR3 is 18 residues. The V gene lost 5 bases and the J gene lost 2 bases, with 21 bases spanning the gap. In DNA form, the CDR3 reads TGTGCCAGCAGCCCAACGGGGTTGCTGGGCCTTAACACCGGGGAGCTGTTTTTT. It yields the protein CASSPTGLLGLNTGELFF.

The V call is TRBV29-1, the J call TRBJ1-3, with D maybe TRBD1 (6 bases). From germline, CDR1 is SQVTM and CDR2 ANQGSEA. V was cut by 4 bases and J by 0 bases, with 16 bases left in between. This CDR3 spans 16 amino acids. This CDR3 reads CSVVLPRGGSGNTIYF. CDR3 nucleotides: TGCAGCGTTGTGCTCCCCAGAGGGGGCTCTGGAAACACCATATATTTT.

The gene calls are TRBV5-8 and TRBJ2-3, with a possible D match to TRBD2 (6 bases). The CDR3 loop spans 15 amino acids. Trimming cost V 4 bases and J 3 bases, with 15 bases left between them. Germline-derived CDR1 and CDR2 are SGHTS and YDEGEE. CDR3 in DNA: TGTGCCAGCAGCAAGACTAGTTCCCTTACAGATACGCAGTATTTT. Its translation is CASSKTSSLTDTQYF.

V is TRBV5-5 and J is TRBJ2-5, with 7 positions matching TRBD1. Germline V gene data show CDR1 as SGHKS and CDR2 as YYEKEE (reference sequence). This CDR3 has 14 amino acids. V dropped 0 bases and J dropped 3; count of bases not matched to a gene: 2. CDR3 amino acids: CASSLGDREETQYF. The CDR3 bases are TGTGCCAGCAGCTTGGGAGACAGGGAAGAGACCCAGTACTTC. Complete variable domain (other parts from reference TRBV5-5 and TRBJ2-5): DAGVTQSPTHLIKTRGQQVTLRCSPISGHKSVSWYQQVLGQGPQFIFQYYEKEERGRGNFPDRFSARQFPNYSSELNVNALLLGDSALYLCASSLGDREETQYFGPGTRLLVL.